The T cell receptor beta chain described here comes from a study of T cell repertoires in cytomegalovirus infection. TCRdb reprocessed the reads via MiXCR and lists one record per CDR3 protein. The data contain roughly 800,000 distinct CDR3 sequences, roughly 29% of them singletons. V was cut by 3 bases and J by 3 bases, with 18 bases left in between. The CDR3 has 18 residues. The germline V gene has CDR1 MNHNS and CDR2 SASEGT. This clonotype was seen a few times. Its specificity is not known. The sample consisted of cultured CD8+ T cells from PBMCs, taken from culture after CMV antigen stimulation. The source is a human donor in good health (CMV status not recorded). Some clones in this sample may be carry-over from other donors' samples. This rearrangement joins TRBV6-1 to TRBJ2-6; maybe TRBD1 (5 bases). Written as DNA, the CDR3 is TGTGCCAGCAGTGACTTTTCGGACACCCCTTTTGGGGCCAACGTCCTGACTTTC. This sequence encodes CASSDFSDTPFGANVLTF.